This T cell receptor (beta chain) is from a study of T cells after yellow fever vaccination. General observations from the study: Most primary-vaccination clones reappeared after the booster (about 95% CD4, about 87% CD8). The bulk population could contribute abundant contaminating clonotypes to FACS-sorted repertoires.

A note on this clonotype: Its antigen is as yet unknown.

This CDR3 has 15 residues. Trimming took 3 bases from V and 6 from J, leaving 15 bases between them. The V gene's germline CDR1 is MGHRA and CDR2 YSYEKL. TCRdb reprocessed the 5' RACE reads via MiXCR and lists one record per CDR3 protein. The sample has approximately 240,000 distinct CDR3 sequences, 3.6% seen once. Sequenced here: PBMCs, sampled 15 days after the yellow fever booster vaccination. This clonotype was sampled from a young man who received the YFV17D yellow fever vaccine. This sequence joins TRBV4-1 and TRBJ1-5, with a possible D match to TRBD1 (6 bases). The CDR3 here is CASSQSGAEGQPQHF. The DNA for the CDR3 is TGCGCCAGCAGCCAGTCAGGGGCAGAAGGTCAGCCCCAGCATTTT.